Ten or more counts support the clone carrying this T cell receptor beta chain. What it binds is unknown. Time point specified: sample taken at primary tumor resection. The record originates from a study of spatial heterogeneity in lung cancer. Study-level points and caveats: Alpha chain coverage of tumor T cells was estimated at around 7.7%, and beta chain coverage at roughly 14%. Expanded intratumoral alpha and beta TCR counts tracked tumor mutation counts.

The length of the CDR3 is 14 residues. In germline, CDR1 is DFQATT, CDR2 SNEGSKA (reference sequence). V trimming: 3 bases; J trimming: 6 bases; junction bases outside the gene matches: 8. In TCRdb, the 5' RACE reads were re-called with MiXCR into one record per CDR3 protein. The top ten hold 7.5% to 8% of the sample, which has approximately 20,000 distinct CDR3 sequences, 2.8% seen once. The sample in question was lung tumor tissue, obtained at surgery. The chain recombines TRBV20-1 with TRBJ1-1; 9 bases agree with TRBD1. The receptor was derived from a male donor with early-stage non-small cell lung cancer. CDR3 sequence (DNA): TGCAGTGCTAGTTCGGACAGGGGTTCGTCTGAAGCTTTCTTT. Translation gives CSASSDRGSSEAFF.